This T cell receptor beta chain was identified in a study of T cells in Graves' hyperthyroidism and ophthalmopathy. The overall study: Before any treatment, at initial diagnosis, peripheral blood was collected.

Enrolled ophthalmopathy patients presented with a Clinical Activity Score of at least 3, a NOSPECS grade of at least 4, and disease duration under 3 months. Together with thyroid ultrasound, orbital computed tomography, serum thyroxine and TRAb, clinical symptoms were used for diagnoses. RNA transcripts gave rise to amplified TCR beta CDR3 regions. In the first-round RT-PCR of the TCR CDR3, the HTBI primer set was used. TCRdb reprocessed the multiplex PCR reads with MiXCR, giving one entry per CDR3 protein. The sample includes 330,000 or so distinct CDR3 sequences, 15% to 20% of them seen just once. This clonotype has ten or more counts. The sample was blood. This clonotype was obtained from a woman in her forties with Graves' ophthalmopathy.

The CDR3 region is CASSNSGIQETQYF. The CDR3 nucleotides are TGCGCCAGCAGCAATAGCGGTATCCAAGAGACCCAGTACTTC. The V gene is TRBV5-1, the J gene TRBJ2-5; TRBD2 is a possible D gene (6 bases). The CDR3 is 14 residues long. The V and J ends lost 4 bases and 1 base respectively, with 11 bases between them. Per the germline V gene, CDR1 is SGHRS and CDR2 is YFSETQ.